This is a list of T cell receptor beta chains from one sample in a study of blood T cell repertoires in COVID-19. The table came from immunoSEQ multiplex PCR; TCRdb's copy has only in-frame clones and leaves some out. The sample lists about 280,000 clones, about 85% occurring once. The sequenced sample consisted of PBMCs or T cells enriched from blood (not recorded which). The source is a woman aged 50 to 60 who had recovered from COVID-19. CDR3s include the opening cysteine and the closing phenylalanine or tryptophan. D genes are given only for firm matches. Clone sizes are given selectively: once, few, many, or a class where the clone is expanded.

v_call: TRBV3-1/TRBV3-2
clone_size: -
d_call: -
j_call: TRBJ1-6
cdr3_nt: TGTGCCAGCAGCCAAGAGAACAGTAATTCACCCCTCCACTTT
cdr3_aa: CASSQENSNSPLHF

v_call: TRBV11-2
clone_size: -
d_call: TRBD1
j_call: TRBJ1-2
cdr3_nt: TGTGCCAGCCACAGGGGGCAGAGCTATGGCTACACCTTC
cdr3_aa: CASHRGQSYGYTF

v_call: TRBV30
clone_size: -
d_call: -
j_call: TRBJ1-6
cdr3_nt: TGTGCCTGGAGTGTCTCGGGAGGGTTCTATAATTCACCCCTCCACTTT
cdr3_aa: CAWSVSGGFYNSPLHF

v_call: TRBV27
clone_size: -
d_call: -
j_call: TRBJ2-2
cdr3_nt: TGTGCCAGCAGTTTAGTAGCGAGCACCGGGGAGCTGTTTTTT
cdr3_aa: CASSLVASTGELFF

v_call: TRBV2
clone_size: -
d_call: -
j_call: TRBJ1-1
cdr3_nt: TGTGCCAGCAGTGAGAGTATCTCTGAAGCTTTCTTT
cdr3_aa: CASSESISEAFF

v_call: TRBV19
clone_size: -
d_call: -
j_call: TRBJ1-1
cdr3_nt: TGTGCCAGTAGTGCCGGCCTGACCTGGGGCGAAGCTTTCTTT
cdr3_aa: CASSAGLTWGEAFF

v_call: TRBV25-1
clone_size: -
d_call: TRBD1
j_call: TRBJ1-4
cdr3_nt: TGTGCCAGCAGTAAACAGGGGTTCGATGAAAAACTGTTTTTT
cdr3_aa: CASSKQGFDEKLFF

v_call: TRBV10-2
clone_size: -
d_call: -
j_call: TRBJ2-1
cdr3_nt: TGCGCCAGCAGTGAAGTGGGACAGAAGGGGGGAGGGCAGTTCTTC
cdr3_aa: CASSEVGQKGGGQFF

v_call: TRBV29-1
clone_size: -
d_call: -
j_call: TRBJ1-4
cdr3_nt: TGCAGCGCCGGTACAACTAATGAAAAACTGTTTTTT
cdr3_aa: CSAGTTNEKLFF

v_call: TRBV9
clone_size: -
d_call: -
j_call: TRBJ2-1
cdr3_nt: -
cdr3_aa: CASSTSGLAYNEQFF

v_call: TRBV15
clone_size: -
d_call: -
j_call: TRBJ1-5
cdr3_nt: TGTGCCACCAGCAGAGATCGTAATCAGCCCCAGCATTTT
cdr3_aa: CATSRDRNQPQHF

v_call: TRBV3-1/TRBV3-2
clone_size: -
d_call: -
j_call: TRBJ2-1
cdr3_nt: TGTGCCAGCAGCCTGGATCGTGGGGAGGTTATCTACAATGAGCAGTTCTTC
cdr3_aa: CASSLDRGEVIYNEQFF

v_call: TRBV5-6
clone_size: -
d_call: -
j_call: TRBJ2-5
cdr3_nt: TGTGCCAGCAGCCTTAGCGTAGAGACCCAGTACTTC
cdr3_aa: CASSLSVETQYF

v_call: TRBV19
clone_size: -
d_call: -
j_call: TRBJ1-1
cdr3_nt: TGTGCCAGTAGTATTTGGGGACAAGGGACTGAAGCTTTCTTT
cdr3_aa: CASSIWGQGTEAFF

v_call: TRBV30
clone_size: once
d_call: -
j_call: TRBJ2-7
cdr3_nt: TGTGCCTGGAGTCCCAACAGGGTTGGTGAGCAGTACTTC
cdr3_aa: CAWSPNRVGEQYF

v_call: TRBV19
clone_size: once
d_call: TRBD1
j_call: TRBJ1-1
cdr3_nt: TGTGCCAGTAGCCGGGACAGGGAAGCTTTCTTT
cdr3_aa: CASSRDREAFF

v_call: TRBV5-1
clone_size: -
d_call: TRBD1
j_call: TRBJ1-6
cdr3_nt: TGCGCCAGCAGATGGCAGGGGGAATCACCCCTCCACTTT
cdr3_aa: CASRWQGESPLHF

v_call: TRBV21-1
clone_size: -
d_call: -
j_call: TRBJ1-1
cdr3_nt: TGTGCCAGCAGCAAAGCGCTGCATGGAACGGGAACTGAAGCTTTCTTT
cdr3_aa: CASSKALHGTGTEAFF

v_call: TRBV5-1
clone_size: once
d_call: TRBD1
j_call: TRBJ2-1
cdr3_nt: TGCGCCAGCAGCATGGGACAGGGGAACAATGAGCAGTTCTTC
cdr3_aa: CASSMGQGNNEQFF

v_call: TRBV6-2/TRBV6-3
clone_size: -
d_call: -
j_call: TRBJ1-2
cdr3_nt: TGTGCCAGCAGCGGAGGGTGGCCGAGCTACACCTTC
cdr3_aa: CASSGGWPSYTF

v_call: TRBV4-1
clone_size: -
d_call: TRBD1
j_call: TRBJ1-1
cdr3_nt: TGCGCCAGCAGCCACCCGGACAGGTTGAACACTGAAGCTTTCTTT
cdr3_aa: CASSHPDRLNTEAFF

v_call: TRBV7-8
clone_size: -
d_call: -
j_call: TRBJ1-1
cdr3_nt: TGTGCCAGCAGCTACCTTTTGGGCAGGCCAGGTGAAGCTTTCTTT
cdr3_aa: CASSYLLGRPGEAFF

v_call: TRBV10-3
clone_size: -
d_call: -
j_call: TRBJ2-7
cdr3_nt: TGTGCCATCAGTGACGGCAGGACTACCTCCTACGAGCAGTACTTC
cdr3_aa: CAISDGRTTSYEQYF

v_call: TRBV5-6
clone_size: -
d_call: TRBD1
j_call: TRBJ1-1
cdr3_nt: TGTGCCAGCAGTAGGACAGGTATTACTGAAGCTTTCTTT
cdr3_aa: CASSRTGITEAFF

v_call: TRBV7-9
clone_size: -
d_call: -
j_call: TRBJ1-1
cdr3_nt: TGTGCCAGCAGCAAACAGGGAGGGGGTAACACTGAAGCTTTCTTT
cdr3_aa: CASSKQGGGNTEAFF

v_call: TRBV7-3
clone_size: -
d_call: -
j_call: TRBJ2-2
cdr3_nt: TGTGCCAGCAGCCTACAGGGAACCAGGGAGCTGTTTTTT
cdr3_aa: CASSLQGTRELFF

v_call: TRBV7-9
clone_size: -
d_call: -
j_call: TRBJ2-5
cdr3_nt: TGTGCCAGCAGCCCGATAGCGGTCCAAGAGACCCAGTACTTC
cdr3_aa: CASSPIAVQETQYF

v_call: TRBV29-1
clone_size: few
d_call: TRBD1
j_call: TRBJ1-1
cdr3_nt: TGCAGCGTGGCGGACAGGGGATACACTGAAGCTTTCTTT
cdr3_aa: CSVADRGYTEAFF

v_call: TRBV9
clone_size: -
d_call: -
j_call: TRBJ2-1
cdr3_nt: TGTGCCAGCAGCGTAGAGGCGGGGTACAATGAGCAGTTCTTC
cdr3_aa: CASSVEAGYNEQFF

v_call: TRBV18
clone_size: -
d_call: TRBD1
j_call: TRBJ2-5
cdr3_nt: TGTGCCAGCTCACAACAGGGGCAAGAGACCCAGTACTTC
cdr3_aa: CASSQQGQETQYF

v_call: TRBV28
clone_size: -
d_call: -
j_call: TRBJ1-1
cdr3_nt: TGTGCCAGCAGTTTACAGGCTTCGGGGGGCCGGACTTTCTTT
cdr3_aa: CASSLQASGGRTFF

v_call: TRBV19
clone_size: -
d_call: -
j_call: TRBJ1-6
cdr3_nt: TGTGCCAGTAGTATCCCAGTTTCGGGTTCCCTCCACTTT
cdr3_aa: CASSIPVSGSLHF

v_call: TRBV30
clone_size: -
d_call: TRBD2
j_call: TRBJ2-3
cdr3_nt: TGTGCCTGGAGTCGACTAGCGGGAGGTCCAGATACGCAGTATTTT
cdr3_aa: CAWSRLAGGPDTQYF

v_call: TRBV7-8
clone_size: -
d_call: -
j_call: TRBJ1-1
cdr3_nt: TGTGCCAGCAGCCCGCAGATGAACACTGAAGCTTTCTTT
cdr3_aa: CASSPQMNTEAFF

v_call: TRBV30
clone_size: -
d_call: TRBD1
j_call: TRBJ1-5
cdr3_nt: TGTGCCTGGAGTGAAAACAGGGGAAATCAGCCCCAGCATTTT
cdr3_aa: CAWSENRGNQPQHF

v_call: TRBV3-1/TRBV3-2
clone_size: -
d_call: -
j_call: TRBJ2-5
cdr3_nt: TGTGCCAGCAGCCCCCAGGGAAGGGTGGGAGAGACCCAGTACTTC
cdr3_aa: CASSPQGRVGETQYF

v_call: TRBV27
clone_size: -
d_call: TRBD1
j_call: TRBJ1-3
cdr3_nt: TGTGCCAGCAGCCGAAGACAGGGTGGAGCTGGAAACACCATATATTTT
cdr3_aa: CASSRRQGGAGNTIYF

v_call: TRBV5-8
clone_size: -
d_call: TRBD1
j_call: TRBJ2-5
cdr3_nt: TGTGCCAGCAGCCAGGACAGGGATCTCCAAGAGACCCAGTACTTC
cdr3_aa: CASSQDRDLQETQYF

v_call: TRBV28
clone_size: few
d_call: -
j_call: TRBJ1-1
cdr3_nt: TGTGCCAGCAGTTCATTGGCAGGGCGAGGAAACACTGAAGCTTTCTTT
cdr3_aa: CASSSLAGRGNTEAFF

v_call: TRBV6-5
clone_size: -
d_call: -
j_call: TRBJ2-3
cdr3_nt: TGTGCCAGCACAGAGACAGGCACAGATACGCAGTATTTT
cdr3_aa: CASTETGTDTQYF

v_call: TRBV18
clone_size: -
d_call: TRBD1
j_call: TRBJ1-3
cdr3_nt: TGTGCCAGCTCGTCGGACAGGGCGGCGGGAAACACCATATATTTT
cdr3_aa: CASSSDRAAGNTIYF

v_call: TRBV5-8
clone_size: once
d_call: TRBD1
j_call: TRBJ1-1
cdr3_nt: TGTGCCAGCAGCCGGACAGGATCTCGGGGCACTGAAGCTTTCTTT
cdr3_aa: CASSRTGSRGTEAFF